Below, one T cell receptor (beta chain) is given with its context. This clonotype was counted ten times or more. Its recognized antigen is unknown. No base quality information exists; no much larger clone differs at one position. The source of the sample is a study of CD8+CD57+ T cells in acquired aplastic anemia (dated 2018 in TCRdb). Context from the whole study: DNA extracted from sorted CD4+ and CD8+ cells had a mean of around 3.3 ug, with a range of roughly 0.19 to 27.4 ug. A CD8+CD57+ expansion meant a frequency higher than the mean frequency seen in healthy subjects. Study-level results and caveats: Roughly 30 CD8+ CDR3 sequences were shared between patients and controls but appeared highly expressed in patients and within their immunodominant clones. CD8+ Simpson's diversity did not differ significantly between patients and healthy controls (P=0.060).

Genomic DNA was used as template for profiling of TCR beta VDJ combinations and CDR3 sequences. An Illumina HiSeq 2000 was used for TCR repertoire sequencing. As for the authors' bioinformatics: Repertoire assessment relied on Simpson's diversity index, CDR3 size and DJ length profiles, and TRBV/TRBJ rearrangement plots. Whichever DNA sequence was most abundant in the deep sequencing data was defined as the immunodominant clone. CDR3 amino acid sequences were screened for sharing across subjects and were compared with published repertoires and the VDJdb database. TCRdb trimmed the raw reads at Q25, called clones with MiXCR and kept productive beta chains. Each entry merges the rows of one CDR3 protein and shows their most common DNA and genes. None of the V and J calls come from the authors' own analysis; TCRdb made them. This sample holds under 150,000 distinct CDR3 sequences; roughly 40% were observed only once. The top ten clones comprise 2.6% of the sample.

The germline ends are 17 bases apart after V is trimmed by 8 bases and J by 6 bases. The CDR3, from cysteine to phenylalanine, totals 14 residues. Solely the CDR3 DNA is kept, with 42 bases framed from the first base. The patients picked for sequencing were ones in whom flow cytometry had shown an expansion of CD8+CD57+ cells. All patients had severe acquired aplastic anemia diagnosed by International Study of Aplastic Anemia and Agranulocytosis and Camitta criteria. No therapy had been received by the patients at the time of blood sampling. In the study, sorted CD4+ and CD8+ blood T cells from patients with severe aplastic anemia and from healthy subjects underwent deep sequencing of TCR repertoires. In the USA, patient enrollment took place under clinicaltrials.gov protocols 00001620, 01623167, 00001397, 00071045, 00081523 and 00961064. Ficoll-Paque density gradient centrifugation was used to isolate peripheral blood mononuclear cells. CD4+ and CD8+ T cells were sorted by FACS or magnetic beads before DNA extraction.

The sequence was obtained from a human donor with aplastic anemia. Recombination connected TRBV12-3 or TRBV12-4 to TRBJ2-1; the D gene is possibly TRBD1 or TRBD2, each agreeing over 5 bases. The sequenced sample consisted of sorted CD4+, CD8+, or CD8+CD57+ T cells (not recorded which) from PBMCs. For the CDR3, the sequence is CASAVGTQGNEQFF. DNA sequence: TGTGCCAGCGCGGTGGGGACCCAGGGCAATGAGCAGTTCTTC.